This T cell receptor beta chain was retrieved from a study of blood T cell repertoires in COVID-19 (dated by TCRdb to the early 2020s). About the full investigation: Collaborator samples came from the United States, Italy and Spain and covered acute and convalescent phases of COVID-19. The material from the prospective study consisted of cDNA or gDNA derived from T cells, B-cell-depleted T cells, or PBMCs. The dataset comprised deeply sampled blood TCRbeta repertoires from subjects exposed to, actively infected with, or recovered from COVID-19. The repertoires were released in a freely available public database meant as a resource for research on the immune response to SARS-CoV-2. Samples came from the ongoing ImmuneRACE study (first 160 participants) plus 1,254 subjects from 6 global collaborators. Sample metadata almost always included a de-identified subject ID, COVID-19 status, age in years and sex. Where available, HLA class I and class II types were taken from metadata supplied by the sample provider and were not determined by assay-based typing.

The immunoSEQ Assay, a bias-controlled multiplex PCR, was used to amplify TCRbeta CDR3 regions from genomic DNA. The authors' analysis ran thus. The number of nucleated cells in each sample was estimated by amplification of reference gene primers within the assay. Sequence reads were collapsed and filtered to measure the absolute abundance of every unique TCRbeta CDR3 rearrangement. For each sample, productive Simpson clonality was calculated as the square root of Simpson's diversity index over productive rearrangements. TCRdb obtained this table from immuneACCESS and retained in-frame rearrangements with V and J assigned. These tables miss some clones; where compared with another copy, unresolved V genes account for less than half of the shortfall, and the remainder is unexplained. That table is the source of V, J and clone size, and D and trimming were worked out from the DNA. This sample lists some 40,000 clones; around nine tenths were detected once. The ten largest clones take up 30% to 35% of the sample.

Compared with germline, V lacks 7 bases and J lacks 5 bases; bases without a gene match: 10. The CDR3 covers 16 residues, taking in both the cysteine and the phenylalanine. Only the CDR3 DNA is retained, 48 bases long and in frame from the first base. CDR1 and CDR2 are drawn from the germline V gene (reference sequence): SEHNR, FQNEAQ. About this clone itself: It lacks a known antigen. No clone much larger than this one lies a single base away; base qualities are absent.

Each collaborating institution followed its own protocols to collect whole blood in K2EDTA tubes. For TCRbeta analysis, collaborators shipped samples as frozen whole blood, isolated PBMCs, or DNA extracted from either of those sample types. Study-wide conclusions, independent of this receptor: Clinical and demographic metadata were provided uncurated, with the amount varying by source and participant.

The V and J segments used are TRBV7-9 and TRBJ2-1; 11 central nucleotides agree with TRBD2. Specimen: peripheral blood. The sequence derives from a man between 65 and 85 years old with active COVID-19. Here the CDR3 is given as CASTPRTSGRNNEQFF. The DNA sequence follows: TGTGCCAGCACCCCCCGCACTAGCGGGAGAAACAATGAGCAGTTCTTC.